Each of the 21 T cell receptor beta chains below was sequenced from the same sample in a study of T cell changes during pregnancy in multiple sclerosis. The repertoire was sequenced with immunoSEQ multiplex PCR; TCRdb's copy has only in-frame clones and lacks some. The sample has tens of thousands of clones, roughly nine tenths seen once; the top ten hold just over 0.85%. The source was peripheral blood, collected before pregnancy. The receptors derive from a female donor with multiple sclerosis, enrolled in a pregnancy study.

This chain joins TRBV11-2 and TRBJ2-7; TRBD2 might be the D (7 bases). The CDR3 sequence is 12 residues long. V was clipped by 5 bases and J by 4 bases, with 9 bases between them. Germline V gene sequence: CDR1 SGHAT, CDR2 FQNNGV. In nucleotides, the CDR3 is TGTGCCAGCAGCCGGGGGGCATACGAGCAGTACTTC. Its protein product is CASSRGAYEQYF.

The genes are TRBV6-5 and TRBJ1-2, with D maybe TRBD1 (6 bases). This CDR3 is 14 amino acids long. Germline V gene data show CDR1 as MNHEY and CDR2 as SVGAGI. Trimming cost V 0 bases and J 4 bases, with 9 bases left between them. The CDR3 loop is CASSYSDRTYGYTF. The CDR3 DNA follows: TGTGCCAGCAGTTACTCAGACAGGACCTATGGCTACACCTTC.

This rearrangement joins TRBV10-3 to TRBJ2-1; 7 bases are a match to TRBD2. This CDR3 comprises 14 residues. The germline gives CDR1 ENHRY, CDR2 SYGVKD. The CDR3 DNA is TGTGCTCATGGGAGGGGCCGCTCCTACAATGAGCAGTTCTTC. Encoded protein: CAHGRGRSYNEQFF.

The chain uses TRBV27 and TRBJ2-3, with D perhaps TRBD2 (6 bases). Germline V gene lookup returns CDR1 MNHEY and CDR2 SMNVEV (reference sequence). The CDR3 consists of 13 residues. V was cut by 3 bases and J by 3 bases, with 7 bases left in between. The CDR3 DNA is TGTGCCAGCAGTTTTCGGGGGACAGATACGCAGTATTTT. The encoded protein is CASSFRGTDTQYF.

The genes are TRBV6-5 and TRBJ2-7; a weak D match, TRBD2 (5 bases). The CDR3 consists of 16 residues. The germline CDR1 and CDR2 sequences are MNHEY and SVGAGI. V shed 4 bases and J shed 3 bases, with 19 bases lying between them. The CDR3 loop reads CASSSRGLIEGYEQYF. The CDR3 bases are TGTGCCAGCAGTTCCCGCGGACTGATTGAGGGCTACGAGCAGTACTTC.

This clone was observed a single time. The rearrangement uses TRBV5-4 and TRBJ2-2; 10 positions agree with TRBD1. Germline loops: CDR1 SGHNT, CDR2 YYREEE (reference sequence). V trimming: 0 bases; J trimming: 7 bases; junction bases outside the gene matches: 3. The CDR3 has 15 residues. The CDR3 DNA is TGTGCCAGCAGCTTGGGACAGGGGGCTGTCGGGGAGCTGTTTTTT. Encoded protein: CASSLGQGAVGELFF. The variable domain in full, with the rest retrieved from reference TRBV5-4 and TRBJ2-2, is ETGVTQSPTHLIKTRGQQVTLRCSSQSGHNTVSWYQQALGQGPQFIFQYYREEENGRGNFPPRFSGLQFPNYSSELNVNALELDDSALYLCASSLGQGAVGELFFGEGSRLTVL.

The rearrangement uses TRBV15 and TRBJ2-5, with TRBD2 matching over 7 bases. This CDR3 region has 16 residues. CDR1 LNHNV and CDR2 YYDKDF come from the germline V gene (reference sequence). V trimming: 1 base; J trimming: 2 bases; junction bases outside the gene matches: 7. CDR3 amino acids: CATSRGLAGVQETQYF. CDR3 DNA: TGTGCCACCAGCAGAGGTCTGGCGGGGGTACAAGAGACCCAGTACTTC. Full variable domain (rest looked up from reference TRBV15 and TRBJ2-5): DAMVIQNPRYQVTQFGKPVTLSCSQTLNHNVMYWYQQKSSQAPKLLFHYYDKDFNNEADTPDNFQSRRPNTSFCFLDIRSPGLGDTAMYLCATSRGLAGVQETQYFGPGTRLLVL.

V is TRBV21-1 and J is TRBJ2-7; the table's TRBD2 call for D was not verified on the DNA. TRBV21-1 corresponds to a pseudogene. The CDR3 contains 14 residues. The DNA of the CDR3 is TGTGCCAGCAGCTCCTTTAGCGGGGGCTACGAGCAGTACTTC. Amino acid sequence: CASSSFSGGYEQYF.

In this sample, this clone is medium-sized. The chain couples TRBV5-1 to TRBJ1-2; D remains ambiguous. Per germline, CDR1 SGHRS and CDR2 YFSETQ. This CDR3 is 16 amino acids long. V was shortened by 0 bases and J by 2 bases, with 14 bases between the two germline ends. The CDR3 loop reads CASSLAPRAENYGYTF. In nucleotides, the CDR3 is TGCGCCAGCAGCTTGGCCCCGAGGGCGGAGAACTATGGCTACACCTTC.

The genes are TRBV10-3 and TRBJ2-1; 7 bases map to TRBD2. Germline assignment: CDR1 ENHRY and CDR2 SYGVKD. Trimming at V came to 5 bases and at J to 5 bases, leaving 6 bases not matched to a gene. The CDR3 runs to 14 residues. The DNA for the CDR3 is TGTGCCATCAGTAGCGGGACTACCAACAATGAGCAGTTCTTC. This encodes CAISSGTTNNEQFF.

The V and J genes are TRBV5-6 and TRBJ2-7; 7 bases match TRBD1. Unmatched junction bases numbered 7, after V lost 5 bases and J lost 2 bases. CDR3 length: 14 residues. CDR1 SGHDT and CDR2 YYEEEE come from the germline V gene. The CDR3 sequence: CASRRTGTAYEQYF. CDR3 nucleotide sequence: TGTGCCAGCAGACGGACCGGGACAGCCTACGAGCAGTACTTC.

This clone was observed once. The CDR3 DNA reads TGTGCCAGCAGCCAACAGGGGGCCTACGAGCAGTACTTC. Translation gives CASSQQGAYEQYF. The chain uses TRBV7-6 and TRBJ2-7; 8 nucleotides match TRBD1. This CDR3 comprises 13 residues. The germline gives CDR1 SGHVS, CDR2 FNYEAQ. Trimming cost V 5 bases and J 2 bases; bases outside gene matches: 2.

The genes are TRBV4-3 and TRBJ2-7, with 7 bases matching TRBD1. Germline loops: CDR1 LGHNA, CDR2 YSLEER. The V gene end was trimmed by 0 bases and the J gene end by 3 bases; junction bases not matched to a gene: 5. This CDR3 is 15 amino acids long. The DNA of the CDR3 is TGCGCCAGCAGCCAAGATTTCGCAGGGGGCTACGAGCAGTACTTC. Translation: CASSQDFAGGYEQYF.

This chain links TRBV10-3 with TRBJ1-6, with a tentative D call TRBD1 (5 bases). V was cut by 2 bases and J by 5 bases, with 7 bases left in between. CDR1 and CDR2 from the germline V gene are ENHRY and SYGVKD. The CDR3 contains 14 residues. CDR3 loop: CAISEDSNNSPLHF. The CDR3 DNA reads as TGTGCCATCAGTGAGGACAGTAATAATTCACCCCTCCACTTT.

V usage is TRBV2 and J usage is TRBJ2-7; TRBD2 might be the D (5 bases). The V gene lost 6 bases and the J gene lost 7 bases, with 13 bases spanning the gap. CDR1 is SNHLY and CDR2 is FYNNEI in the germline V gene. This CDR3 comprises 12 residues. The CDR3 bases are TGTGCCAGCAGCGGCGTAGGAGGTGAGCAGTACTTC. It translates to CASSGVGGEQYF.

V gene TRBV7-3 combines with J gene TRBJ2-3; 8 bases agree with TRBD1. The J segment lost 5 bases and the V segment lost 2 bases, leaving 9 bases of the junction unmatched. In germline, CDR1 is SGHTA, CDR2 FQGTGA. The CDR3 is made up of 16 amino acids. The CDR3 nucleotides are TGTGCCAGCAGCTTAGGACAGGGCGGAGGACAAGATACGCAGTATTTT. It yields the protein CASSLGQGGGQDTQYF.

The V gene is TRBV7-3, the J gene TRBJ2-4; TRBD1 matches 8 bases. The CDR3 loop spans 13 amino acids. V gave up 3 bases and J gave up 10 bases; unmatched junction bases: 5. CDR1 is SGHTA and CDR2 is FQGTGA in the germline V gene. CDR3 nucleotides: TGTGCCAGCAGCTTGAGACAGGGGAGGATTCAGTACTTC. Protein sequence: CASSLRQGRIQYF.

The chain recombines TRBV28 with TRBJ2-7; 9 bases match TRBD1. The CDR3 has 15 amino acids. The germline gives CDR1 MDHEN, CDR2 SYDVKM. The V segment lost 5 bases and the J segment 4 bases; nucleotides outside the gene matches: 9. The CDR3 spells CASSPGTGRNYEQYF. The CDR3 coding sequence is TGTGCCAGCAGTCCAGGGACAGGGAGGAATTACGAGCAGTACTTC.

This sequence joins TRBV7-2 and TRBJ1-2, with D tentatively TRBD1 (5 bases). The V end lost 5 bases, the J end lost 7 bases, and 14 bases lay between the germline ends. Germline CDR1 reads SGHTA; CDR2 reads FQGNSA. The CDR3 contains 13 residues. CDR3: CASSVTGVGGYTF. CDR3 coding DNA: TGTGCCAGCAGCGTAACGGGGGTGGGTGGCTACACCTTC.

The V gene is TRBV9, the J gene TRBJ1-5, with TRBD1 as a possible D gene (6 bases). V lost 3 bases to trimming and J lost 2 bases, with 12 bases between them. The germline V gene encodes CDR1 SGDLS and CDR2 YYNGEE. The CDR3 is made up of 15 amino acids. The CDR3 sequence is CASSGGGLGNQPQHF. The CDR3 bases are TGTGCCAGCAGCGGGGGGGGCCTAGGCAATCAGCCCCAGCATTTT.

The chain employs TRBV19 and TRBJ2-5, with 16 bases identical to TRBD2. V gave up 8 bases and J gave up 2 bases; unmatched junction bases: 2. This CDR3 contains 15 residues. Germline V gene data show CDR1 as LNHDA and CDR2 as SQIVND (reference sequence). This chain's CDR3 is CASGGLAGGQETQYF. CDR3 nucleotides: TGTGCCAGTGGGGGACTAGCGGGGGGGCAAGAGACCCAGTACTTC.